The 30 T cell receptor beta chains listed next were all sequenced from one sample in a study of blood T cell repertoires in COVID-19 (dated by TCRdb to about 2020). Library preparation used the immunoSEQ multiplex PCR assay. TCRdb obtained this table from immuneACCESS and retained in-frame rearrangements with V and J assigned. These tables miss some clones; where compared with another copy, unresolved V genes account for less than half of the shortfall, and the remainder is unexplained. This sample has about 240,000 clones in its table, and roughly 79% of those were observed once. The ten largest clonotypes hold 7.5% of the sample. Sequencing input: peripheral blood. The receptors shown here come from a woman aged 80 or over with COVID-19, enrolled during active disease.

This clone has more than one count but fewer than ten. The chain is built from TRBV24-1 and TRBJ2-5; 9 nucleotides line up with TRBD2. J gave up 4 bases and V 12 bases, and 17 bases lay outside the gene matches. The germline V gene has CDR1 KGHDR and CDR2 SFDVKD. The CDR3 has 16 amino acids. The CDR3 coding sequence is TGTGCCCTCCATGGCCCGGCGGGGGGGCCCGGAGAGACCCAGTACTTC. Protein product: CALHGPAGGPGETQYF.

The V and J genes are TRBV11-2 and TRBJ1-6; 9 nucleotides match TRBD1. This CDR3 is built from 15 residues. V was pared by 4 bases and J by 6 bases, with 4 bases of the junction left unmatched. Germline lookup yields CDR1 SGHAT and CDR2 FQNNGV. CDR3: CASSSQGASNSPLHF. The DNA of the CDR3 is TGTGCCAGCAGCTCACAGGGGGCTTCTAATTCACCCCTCCACTTT.

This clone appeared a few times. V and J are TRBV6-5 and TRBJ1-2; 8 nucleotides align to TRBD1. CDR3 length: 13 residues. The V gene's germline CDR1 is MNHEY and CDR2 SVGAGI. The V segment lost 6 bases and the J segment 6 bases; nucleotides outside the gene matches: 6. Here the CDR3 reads CASSWGQADGYTF. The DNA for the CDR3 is TGTGCCAGCAGCTGGGGACAGGCGGATGGCTACACCTTC.

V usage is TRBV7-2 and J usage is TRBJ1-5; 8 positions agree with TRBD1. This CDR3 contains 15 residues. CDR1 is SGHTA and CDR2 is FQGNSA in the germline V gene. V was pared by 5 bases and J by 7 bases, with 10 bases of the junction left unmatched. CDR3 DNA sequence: TGTGCCAGCAGCCTCAACCGGGACAGGTGGCAGCCCCAGCATTTT. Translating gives CASSLNRDRWQPQHF.

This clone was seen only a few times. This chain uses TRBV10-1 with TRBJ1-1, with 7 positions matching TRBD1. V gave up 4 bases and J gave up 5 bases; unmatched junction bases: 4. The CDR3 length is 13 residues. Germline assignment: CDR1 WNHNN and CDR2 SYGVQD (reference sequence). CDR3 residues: CASSGQGRTEAFF. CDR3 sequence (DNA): TGCGCCAGCAGTGGACAGGGAAGGACTGAAGCTTTCTTT.

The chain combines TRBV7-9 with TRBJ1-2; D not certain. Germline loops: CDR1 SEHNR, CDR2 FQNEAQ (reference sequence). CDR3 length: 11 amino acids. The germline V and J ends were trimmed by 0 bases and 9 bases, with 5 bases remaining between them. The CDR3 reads CASSLARSYTF. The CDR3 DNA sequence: TGTGCCAGCAGCTTAGCGAGGAGCTACACCTTC.

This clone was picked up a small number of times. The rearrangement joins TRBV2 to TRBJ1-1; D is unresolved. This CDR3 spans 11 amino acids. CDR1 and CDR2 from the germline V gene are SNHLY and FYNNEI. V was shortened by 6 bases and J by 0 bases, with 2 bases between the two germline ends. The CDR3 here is CASSMNTEAFF. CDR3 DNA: TGTGCCAGCAGCATGAACACTGAAGCTTTCTTT.

In DNA, the CDR3 is TGTGCCAGCAGCTTAGCACAGTCCCCTGGAAACACCATATATTTT. This codes for CASSLAQSPGNTIYF. The chain employs TRBV7-9 and TRBJ1-3, with D uncertain. This CDR3 has 15 amino acids. V dropped 0 bases and J dropped 2 bases, with 8 bases sitting between them. Looked up from germline, CDR1 is SEHNR and CDR2 is FQNEAQ (reference sequence). Full variable domain (remainder filled in from reference TRBV7-9 and TRBJ1-3): DTGVSQNPRHKITKRGQNVTFRCDPISEHNRLYWYRQTLGQGPEFLTYFQNEAQLEKSRLLSDRFSAERPKGSFSTLEIQRTEQGDSAMYLCASSLAQSPGNTIYFGEGSWLTVV.

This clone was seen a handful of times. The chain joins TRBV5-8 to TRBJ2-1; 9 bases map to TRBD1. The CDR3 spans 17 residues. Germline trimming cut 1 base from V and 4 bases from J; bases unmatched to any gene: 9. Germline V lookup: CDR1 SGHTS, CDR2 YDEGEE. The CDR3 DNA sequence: TGTGCCAGCAGCTTGTTTATTTTCGGACAGGGGTACAATGAGCAGTTCTTC. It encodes CASSLFIFGQGYNEQFF.

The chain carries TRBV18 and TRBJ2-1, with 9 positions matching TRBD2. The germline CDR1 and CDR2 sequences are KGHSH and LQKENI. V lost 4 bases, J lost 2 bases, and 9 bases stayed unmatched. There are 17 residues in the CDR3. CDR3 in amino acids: CASSLAPTSGTYNEQFF. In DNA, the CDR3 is TGTGCCAGCTCACTGGCCCCGACTAGCGGTACCTACAATGAGCAGTTCTTC.

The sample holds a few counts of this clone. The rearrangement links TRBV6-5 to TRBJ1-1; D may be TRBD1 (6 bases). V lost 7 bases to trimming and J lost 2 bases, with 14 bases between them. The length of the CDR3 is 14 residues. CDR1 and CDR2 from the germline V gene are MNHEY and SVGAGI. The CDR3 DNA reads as TGTGCCAGCACTCGGGAGGGGGGAAACACTGAAGCTTTCTTT. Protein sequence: CASTREGGNTEAFF.

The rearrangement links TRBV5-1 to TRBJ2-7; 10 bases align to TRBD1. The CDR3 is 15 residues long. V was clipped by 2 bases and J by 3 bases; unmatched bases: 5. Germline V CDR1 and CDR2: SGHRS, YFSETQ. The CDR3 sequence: CASSLQDRGFYEQYF. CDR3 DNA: TGCGCCAGCAGCTTACAGGACAGGGGGTTCTACGAGCAGTACTTC.

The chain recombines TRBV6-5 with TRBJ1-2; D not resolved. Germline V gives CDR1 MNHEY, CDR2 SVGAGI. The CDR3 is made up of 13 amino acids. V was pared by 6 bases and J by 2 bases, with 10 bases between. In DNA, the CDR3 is TGTGCCAGCAGAAGCCTTTGGAACTATGGCTACACCTTC. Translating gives CASRSLWNYGYTF.

CDR3 in amino acids: CASSTGGPTDTQYF. The CDR3 DNA is TGTGCCAGCAGTACAGGGGGCCCCACAGATACGCAGTATTTT. This chain links TRBV28 with TRBJ2-3; 9 positions match TRBD1. V shed 5 bases, J shed 2 bases, and the junction held 2 bases outside the gene matches. The V gene's germline CDR1 is MDHEN and CDR2 SYDVKM. There are 14 residues in the CDR3.

CDR3 coding DNA: TGCGCCAGCAGCCAAGAGCTAGCGGGAAGGGAGACCCAGTACTTC. Protein sequence: CASSQELAGRETQYF. V and J are TRBV4-3 and TRBJ2-5; TRBD2 matches at 9 bases. Per germline, CDR1 LGHNA and CDR2 YSLEER. The CDR3 spans 15 residues. V shed 0 bases and J 5 bases; nucleotides not matched to a gene: 4.

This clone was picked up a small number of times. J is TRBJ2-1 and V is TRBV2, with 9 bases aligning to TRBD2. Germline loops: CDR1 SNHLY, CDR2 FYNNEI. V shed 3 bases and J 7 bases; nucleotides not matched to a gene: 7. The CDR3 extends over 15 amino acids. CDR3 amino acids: CASSEESGRRNEQFF. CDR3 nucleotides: TGTGCCAGCAGTGAGGAAAGCGGGAGGCGGAATGAGCAGTTCTTC.

Here the CDR3 DNA reads TGTGCCAGCAGCGACATCTATGGTGAAGCTTTCTTT. This gives the protein CASSDIYGEAFF. The chain carries TRBV7-9 and TRBJ1-1; no clear D. The CDR3 sequence is 12 residues long. Trimming removed 5 bases at V and 7 bases at J, with 11 bases between. In germline, CDR1 is SEHNR, CDR2 FQNEAQ (reference sequence).

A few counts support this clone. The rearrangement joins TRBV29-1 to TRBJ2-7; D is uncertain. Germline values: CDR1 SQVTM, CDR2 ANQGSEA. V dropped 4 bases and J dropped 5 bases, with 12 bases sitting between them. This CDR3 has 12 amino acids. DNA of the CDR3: TGCAGCGTTGGATCTCTATTCGACGAGCAGTACTTC. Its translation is CSVGSLFDEQYF.

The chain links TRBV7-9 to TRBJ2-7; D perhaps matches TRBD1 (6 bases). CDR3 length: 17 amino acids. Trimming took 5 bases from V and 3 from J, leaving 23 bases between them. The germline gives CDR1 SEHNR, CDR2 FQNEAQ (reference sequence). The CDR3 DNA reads TGTGCCAGCAGCCCCACGAAGGGAACAGGGCAAGGCTACGAGCAGTACTTC. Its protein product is CASSPTKGTGQGYEQYF.

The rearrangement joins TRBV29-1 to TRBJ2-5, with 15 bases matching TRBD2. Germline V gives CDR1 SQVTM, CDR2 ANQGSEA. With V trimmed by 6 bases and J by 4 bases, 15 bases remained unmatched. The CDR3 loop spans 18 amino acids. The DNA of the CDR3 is TGCAGCGTCGCGGGGACTAGCGGGAGGATGAGGGCTCCAGAGACCCAGTACTTC. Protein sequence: CSVAGTSGRMRAPETQYF.

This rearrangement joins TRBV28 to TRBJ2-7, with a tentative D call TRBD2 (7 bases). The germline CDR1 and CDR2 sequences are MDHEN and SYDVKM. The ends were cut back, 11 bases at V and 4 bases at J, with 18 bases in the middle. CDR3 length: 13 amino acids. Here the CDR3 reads CACTGGGSYEQYF. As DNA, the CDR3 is TGTGCCTGTACGGGGGGCGGTTCTTACGAGCAGTACTTC.

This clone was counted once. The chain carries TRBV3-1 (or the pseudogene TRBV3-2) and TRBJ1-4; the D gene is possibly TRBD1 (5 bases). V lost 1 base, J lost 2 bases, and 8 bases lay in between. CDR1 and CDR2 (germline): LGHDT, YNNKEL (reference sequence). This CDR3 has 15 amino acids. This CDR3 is CASSQGRATNEKLFF. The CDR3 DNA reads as TGTGCCAGCAGCCAAGGCAGGGCCACTAATGAAAAACTGTTTTTT.

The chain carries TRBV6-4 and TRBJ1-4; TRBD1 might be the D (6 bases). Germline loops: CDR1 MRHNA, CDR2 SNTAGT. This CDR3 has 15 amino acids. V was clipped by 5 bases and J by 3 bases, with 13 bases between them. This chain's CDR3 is CASSRQGGPNEKLFF. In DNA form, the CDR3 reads TGTGCCAGCAGTCGCCAAGGGGGTCCTAATGAAAAACTGTTTTTT.

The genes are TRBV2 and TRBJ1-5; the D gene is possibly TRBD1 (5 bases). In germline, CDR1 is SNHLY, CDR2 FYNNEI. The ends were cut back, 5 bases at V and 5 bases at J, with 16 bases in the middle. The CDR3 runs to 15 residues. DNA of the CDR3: TGTGCCAGCAGTCAAGGTAGGGGAGGCGATCAGCCCCAGCATTTT. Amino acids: CASSQGRGGDQPQHF.

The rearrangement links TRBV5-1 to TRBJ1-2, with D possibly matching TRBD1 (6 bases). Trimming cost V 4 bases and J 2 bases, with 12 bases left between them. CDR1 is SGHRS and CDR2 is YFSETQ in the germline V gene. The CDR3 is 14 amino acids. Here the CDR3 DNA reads TGCGCCAGCAGCATCAGGGGCTCGAACTATGGCTACACCTTC. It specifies CASSIRGSNYGYTF.

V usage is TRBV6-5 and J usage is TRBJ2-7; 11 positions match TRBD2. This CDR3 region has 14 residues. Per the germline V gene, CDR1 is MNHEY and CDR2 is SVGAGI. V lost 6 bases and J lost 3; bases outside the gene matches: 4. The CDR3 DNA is TGTGCCAGCAGAACCGGGACTAGCGGCTACGAGCAGTACTTC. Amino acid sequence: CASRTGTSGYEQYF.

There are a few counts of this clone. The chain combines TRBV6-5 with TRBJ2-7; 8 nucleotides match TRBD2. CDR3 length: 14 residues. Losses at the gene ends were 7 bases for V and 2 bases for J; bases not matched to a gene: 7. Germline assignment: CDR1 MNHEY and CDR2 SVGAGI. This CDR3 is CASTGGVNTYEQYF. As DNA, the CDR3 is TGTGCCAGCACCGGGGGGGTAAACACCTACGAGCAGTACTTC.

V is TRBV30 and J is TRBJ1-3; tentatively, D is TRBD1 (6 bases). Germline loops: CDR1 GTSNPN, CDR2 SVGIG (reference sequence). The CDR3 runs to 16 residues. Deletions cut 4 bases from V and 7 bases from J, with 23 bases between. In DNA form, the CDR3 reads TGTGCCTGGACACGAGGAGGGGGGGGAACCTCGAACACCATATATTTT. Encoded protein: CAWTRGGGGTSNTIYF.

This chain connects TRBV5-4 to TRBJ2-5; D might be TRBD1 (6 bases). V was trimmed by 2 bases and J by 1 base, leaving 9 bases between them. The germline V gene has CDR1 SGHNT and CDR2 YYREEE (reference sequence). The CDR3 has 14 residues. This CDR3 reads CASSLKTGQETQYF. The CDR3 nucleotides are TGTGCCAGCAGCTTAAAGACAGGCCAAGAGACCCAGTACTTC.

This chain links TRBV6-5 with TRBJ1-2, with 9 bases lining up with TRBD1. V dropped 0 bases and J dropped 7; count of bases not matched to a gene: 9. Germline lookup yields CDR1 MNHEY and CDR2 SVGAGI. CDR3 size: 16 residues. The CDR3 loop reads CASSYSRGTGLGGYTF. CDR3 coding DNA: TGTGCCAGCAGTTACTCGAGGGGGACAGGGTTGGGTGGCTACACCTTC.